This T cell receptor beta chain was sequenced during a study of human T cells and chemical hapten exposure. The germline V and J ends were trimmed by 3 bases and 7 bases, with 18 bases remaining between them. CDR3 size: 15 residues. The sample's time point: pre-sensitization, week 0. The treatment here: therapeutic diphenylcyclopropenone sensitization with weekly scalp DPC. Each CDR3 protein is one row after TCRdb ran MiXCR on the RACE reads. The sample records some 300,000 distinct CDR3 sequences, over 5% being singletons. This receptor was taken from a woman under 30 with alopecia areata. Some clones in this sample may be carry-over from other donors' samples. The gene calls are TRBV12-3 or TRBV12-4 and TRBJ1-2; no reliable D call. The specimen comprised whole blood, sampled in connection with sensitization to the hapten diphenylcyclopropenone (DPC). In DNA form, the CDR3 reads TGTGCCAGCAGTTTGGTAGGCTCAACCGCCGGTGGCTACACCTTC. Translation gives CASSLVGSTAGGYTF.